This TCR beta chain is drawn from a study of T cell responses to AZD1222 COVID-19 vaccine. Study-wide results and limits: Distributed over spike, vaccine-associated CD4 TCRs predominated at 160-218 and 743-854. Unmutated variant regions reportedly attract nearly half of all spike-specific TCRs. AZD1222 recipients seropositive at baseline numbered only five to seven. Repertoires were obtained only post-peak T cell response.

To note about this clone: What it recognizes is unknown.

Libraries were prepared by immunoSEQ multiplex PCR; TCRdb keeps only in-frame clonotypes and omits some of them. The repertoire has some 170,000 clones, just over 90% of them found once; the top ten carry 2.5% to 3%. Germline assignment: CDR1 KGHSH and CDR2 LQKENI. This CDR3 contains 15 residues. After removal of 0 bases from V and 3 bases from J, the junction contained 3 bases not matched to a gene. Here the sequenced sample was peripheral blood, taken on day 0 of AZD1222 vaccination. The TCR originated in an adult in good health. The chain employs TRBV18 and TRBJ2-7; TRBD1 agrees at 9 bases. The CDR3 protein is CASSPPGTGFYEQYF. The CDR3 DNA is TGTGCCAGCTCACCACCCGGGACAGGGTTCTACGAGCAGTACTTC. Full variable domain (missing parts from reference TRBV18 and TRBJ2-7): NAGVMQNPRHLVRRRGQEARLRCSPMKGHSHVYWYRQLPEEGLKFMVYLQKENIIDESGMPKERFSAEFPKEGPSILRIQQVVRGDSAAYFCASSPPGTGFYEQYFGPGTRLTVT.